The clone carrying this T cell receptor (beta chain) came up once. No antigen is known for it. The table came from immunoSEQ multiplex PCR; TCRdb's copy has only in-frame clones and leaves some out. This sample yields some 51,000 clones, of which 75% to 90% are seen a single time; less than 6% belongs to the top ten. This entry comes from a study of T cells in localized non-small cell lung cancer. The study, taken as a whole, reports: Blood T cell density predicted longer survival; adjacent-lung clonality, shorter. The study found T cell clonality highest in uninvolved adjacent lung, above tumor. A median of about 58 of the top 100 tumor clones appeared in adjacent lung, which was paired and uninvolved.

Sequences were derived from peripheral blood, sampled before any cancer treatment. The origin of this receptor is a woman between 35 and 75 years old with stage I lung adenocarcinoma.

CDR3 sequence reads: CASSLDGLNYGYTF. CDR3 bases: TGCGCCAGCAGCTTGGATGGGTTGAACTATGGCTACACCTTC. V usage is TRBV5-1 and J usage is TRBJ1-2, with unresolved D. This CDR3 has 14 residues. The V end lost 0 bases, the J end lost 2 bases, and 8 bases lay between the germline ends. Germline V lookup: CDR1 SGHRS, CDR2 YFSETQ.